This TCR beta chain is drawn from a study of T cell changes during pregnancy in multiple sclerosis. The CDR3 totals 19 residues. Germline V gives CDR1 SSHAT, CDR2 FNYEAQ (reference sequence). The method was immunoSEQ multiplex PCR; TCRdb's version includes in-frame clones alone and lacks a portion of them. The data show 75,000 to 85,000 clones, roughly 93% seen once. Comments on this clone: At one end the junction does not follow the germline gene, possibly because of a read error.

This receptor was identified in a female donor with multiple sclerosis, enrolled in a pregnancy study. The genes are TRBV7-7 and TRBJ1-6, with D unresolved. This sample comprised peripheral blood, obtained in the second trimester of pregnancy. The CDR3 reads CASSFSPSEGKPYNSPLHF. The CDR3 nucleotides are TGTGCTAGCAGCTTCAGCCCCTCGGAGGGTAAGCCCTATAATTCACCCCTCCACTTT.